A single sample gave rise to the 25 T cell receptor beta chains below, sequenced in a study of human T cells and chemical hapten exposure. TCRdb reprocessed the RACE reads via MiXCR and lists one record per CDR3 protein. The data show more than 95,000 distinct CDR3 sequences, with over 10% seen just once and approximately 1.4% held by the top ten. This sample's time point: patch test 1, 2 weeks after DPC sensitization. Treatment in this sample: therapeutic diphenylcyclopropenone sensitization with weekly scalp DPC. Source: whole blood, taken in connection with sensitization to the hapten diphenylcyclopropenone (DPC). The receptors stem from a woman aged 45-59 years with alopecia areata. Some clones in this sample may be carry-over from other donors' samples.

Many counts were recorded for this clonotype. The chain combines TRBV28 with TRBJ1-6; 7 positions match TRBD1. CDR1 is MDHEN and CDR2 is SYDVKM in the germline V gene. The CDR3 sequence is 16 residues long. V trimming: 1 base; J trimming: 11 bases; junction bases outside the gene matches: 11. The CDR3 coding sequence is TGTGCCAGCAGTTTATCCCGGGACAGATTTTTGACACCCCTCCACTTT. Its translation: CASSLSRDRFLTPLHF.

The genes are TRBV20-1 and TRBJ1-1; D is perhaps TRBD1 (6 bases). The germline V gene has CDR1 DFQATT and CDR2 SNEGSKA (reference sequence). The ends were cut back, 4 bases at V and 3 bases at J, with 12 bases in the middle. The CDR3 runs to 13 residues. This chain's CDR3 is CSAIQGGYTEAFF. In DNA, the CDR3 is TGCAGTGCTATACAGGGAGGATACACTGAAGCTTTCTTT.

This clonotype was recorded a few times. The rearrangement uses TRBV10-3 and TRBJ1-3; D might be TRBD1 (6 bases). This CDR3 is built from 13 residues. The V gene lost 6 bases and the J gene lost 0 bases, with 6 bases spanning the gap. CDR1 and CDR2 (germline): ENHRY, SYGVKD. The CDR3 is CAIRDSSGNTIYF. The CDR3 DNA reads TGTGCCATCAGGGACAGCTCTGGAAACACCATATATTTT.

This clonotype was detected only a few times. The chain recombines TRBV20-1 with TRBJ2-5, with 7 bases that match TRBD2. The CDR3 is 12 amino acids. Germline assignment: CDR1 DFQATT and CDR2 SNEGSKA (reference sequence). With 5 bases clipped from V and 6 bases from J, the junction kept 6 bases outside the gene matches. This CDR3 is CSAPAGVQTQYF. CDR3 sequence (DNA): TGCAGTGCTCCGGCGGGGGTACAGACCCAGTACTTC.

This chain connects TRBV5-1 to TRBJ1-2; 12 nucleotides agree with TRBD1. The germline CDR1 and CDR2 sequences are SGHRS and YFSETQ. CDR3 length equals 15 residues. Germline trimming cut 4 bases from V and 6 bases from J; bases unmatched to any gene: 7. The CDR3 protein is CASSQGTGGANGYTF. In DNA, the CDR3 is TGCGCCAGCAGCCAAGGGACAGGGGGCGCGAATGGCTACACCTTC.

This clonotype was recorded many times. An end of the junction does not agree with germline; a read error may underlie this. The chain recombines TRBV6-6 with TRBJ2-1, with 13 bases that match TRBD2. CDR1 MNHNY and CDR2 SVGAGI come from the germline V gene (reference sequence). This CDR3 is built from 12 residues. CDR3 loop: CASSTSGRDPIF. The CDR3 nucleotides are TGTGCCAGCAGTACTAGCGGGAGGGACCCGATCTTC.

This clonotype occurred a few times. This chain joins TRBV2 and TRBJ2-3, with D uncertain. This CDR3 has 14 amino acids. V lost 4 bases and J 0 bases, leaving 8 bases between the germline ends. Germline V gives CDR1 SNHLY, CDR2 FYNNEI. CDR3 bases: TGTGCCAGCAGTGCCCAGCTTAGCACAGATACGCAGTATTTT. Its translation is CASSAQLSTDTQYF.

This chain links TRBV19 with TRBJ1-1; 7 bases map to TRBD1. The germline CDR1 and CDR2 sequences are LNHDA and SQIVND (reference sequence). V dropped 6 bases and J dropped 2; count of bases not matched to a gene: 15. This CDR3 has 17 amino acids. The CDR3 sequence is CASSDLFSAGGNTEAFF. DNA for the CDR3: TGTGCCAGTAGCGACTTATTCTCGGCAGGGGGTAACACTGAAGCTTTCTTT. Full variable domain (missing parts from reference TRBV19 and TRBJ1-1): DGGITQSPKYLFRKEGQNVTLSCEQNLNHDAMYWYRQDPGQGLRLIYYSQIVNDFQKGDIAEGYSVSREKKESFPLTVTSAQKNPTAFYLCASSDLFSAGGNTEAFFGQGTRLTVV.

This clonotype showed up many times. The J gene is TRBJ1-5, the V gene TRBV18; D uncertain. Deletions cut 0 bases from V and 10 bases from J, with 10 bases between. The CDR3 extends over 13 amino acids. Germline assignment: CDR1 KGHSH and CDR2 LQKENI. CDR3 sequence reads: CASSPPPEGPQHF. The CDR3 DNA reads TGTGCCAGCTCACCACCACCTGAGGGACCCCAGCATTTT.

This clonotype was seen more than once but under ten times. This chain connects TRBV7-2 to TRBJ1-1, with unresolved D. CDR1 and CDR2 (germline): SGHTA, FQGNSA. The CDR3 covers 18 residues. The germline V and J ends were trimmed by 2 bases and 6 bases, with 25 bases remaining between them. CDR3 residues: CASSLRSTAPTQVAEAFF. CDR3 sequence (DNA): TGTGCCAGCAGCTTACGGTCCACGGCTCCGACGCAAGTGGCTGAAGCTTTCTTT.

This rearrangement joins TRBV14 to TRBJ1-1, with 7 positions matching TRBD1. This CDR3 is built from 13 residues. V dropped 4 bases and J dropped 8; count of bases not matched to a gene: 7. Per the germline V gene, CDR1 is SGHDN and CDR2 is FVKESK. This chain's CDR3 is CASSPRQGKEAFF. Written as DNA, the CDR3 is TGTGCCAGCAGCCCCCGACAGGGCAAGGAAGCTTTCTTT.

This clonotype was counted ten times or more. This chain links TRBV29-1 with TRBJ2-7, with D uncertain. Per the germline V gene, CDR1 is SQVTM and CDR2 is ANQGSEA. The CDR3 has 14 amino acids. Between the trimmed V and J ends, which lost 4 bases and 0 bases, there was a span of 13 bases. The DNA of the CDR3 is TGCAGCGTTGTATTTCCCTTGGGCTCCTACGAGCAGTACTTC. This codes for CSVVFPLGSYEQYF.

J is TRBJ1-2 and V is TRBV3-1; D is possibly TRBD1 (5 bases). The CDR3 is 13 residues long. Germline V lookup: CDR1 LGHDT, CDR2 YNNKEL (reference sequence). Trimming stripped 1 base from V and 7 bases from J, with 10 bases between. In DNA, the CDR3 is TGTGCCAGCAGCCAAGTAGGGGCAGGTGGCTACACCTTC. This sequence encodes CASSQVGAGGYTF.

The chain joins TRBV15 to TRBJ2-7; TRBD1 is a possible D gene (5 bases). The CDR3 loop spans 13 amino acids. Trimming cost V 2 bases and J 2 bases, with 7 bases left between them. Germline V gene sequence: CDR1 LNHNV, CDR2 YYDKDF (reference sequence). CDR3 in DNA: TGTGCCACCAGCAGACAGGGTGCCTACGAGCAGTACTTC. Translated, it gives CATSRQGAYEQYF.

This clonotype was detected a few times. The genes are TRBV28 and TRBJ2-6, with D possibly being TRBD1 (5 bases). V was trimmed by 6 bases and J by 0 bases, leaving 9 bases between them. CDR3 size: 15 residues. The germline gives CDR1 MDHEN, CDR2 SYDVKM. CDR3 in amino acids: CASSQTASGANVLTF. As DNA, the CDR3 is TGTGCCAGCAGCCAGACAGCCTCTGGGGCCAACGTCCTGACTTTC.

The chain links TRBV6-2 or TRBV6-3 to TRBJ1-3; 7 positions agree with TRBD1. The CDR3 contains 14 residues. Germline values: CDR1 MNHEY, CDR2 SVGEGT. J gave up 0 bases and V 6 bases, and 2 bases lay outside the gene matches. The CDR3 DNA is TGTGCCAGCAGCTGGGACAGCTCTGGAAACACCATATATTTT. This codes for CASSWDSSGNTIYF.

The gene calls are TRBV29-1 and TRBJ1-3, with D possibly TRBD1 on 5 matching bases. The germline CDR1 and CDR2 sequences are SQVTM and ANQGSEA. The germline V and J ends were trimmed by 7 bases and 0 bases, with 16 bases remaining between them. The CDR3 extends over 15 amino acids. The CDR3 here is CSALRDGLSGNTIYF. The CDR3 nucleotides are TGCAGCGCCCTCAGGGACGGCCTCTCTGGAAACACCATATATTTT.

This clonotype was found many times. The chain links TRBV28 to TRBJ1-2; 8 positions agree with TRBD1. CDR3 length: 14 residues. The V segment lost 3 bases and the J segment 7 bases; nucleotides outside the gene matches: 7. Germline loops: CDR1 MDHEN, CDR2 SYDVKM. This chain's CDR3 is CASSFQGARVGYTF. The CDR3 DNA follows: TGTGCCAGCAGTTTTCAGGGGGCGAGGGTTGGCTACACCTTC.

This clonotype has a count of ten or more. The chain couples TRBV7-2 to TRBJ2-1, with D unclear. The germline V gene has CDR1 SGHTA and CDR2 FQGNSA. Trimming pared 2 bases from V and 5 bases from J, leaving 10 bases between. The CDR3 is 14 residues long. In DNA, the CDR3 is TGTGCCAGCAGCTTAATGGTCCTGAACAATGAGCAGTTCTTC. The encoded protein is CASSLMVLNNEQFF.

This clonotype has more than one count but fewer than ten. The rearrangement joins TRBV7-9 to TRBJ1-1; D call uncertain. This CDR3 is built from 13 residues. CDR1 and CDR2 (germline): SEHNR, FQNEAQ (reference sequence). V lost 5 bases and J 1 base, leaving 8 bases between the germline ends. The CDR3, as DNA: TGTGCCAGCAGCCGACAAGAGAACACTGAAGCTTTCTTT. It is translated as CASSRQENTEAFF.

This clonotype showed up many times. This chain joins TRBV29-1 and TRBJ1-1, with D perhaps TRBD1 (6 bases). The CDR3 is made up of 13 amino acids. Trimming left V 7 bases short and J 1 base short, with 13 bases between. The V gene's germline CDR1 is SQVTM and CDR2 ANQGSEA. The CDR3 nucleotides read TGCAGCGCCCATCAGGGGAAGAACACTGAAGCTTTCTTT. Its protein product is CSAHQGKNTEAFF.

This clonotype was observed a handful of times. This rearrangement joins TRBV18 to TRBJ1-6; D is ambiguous. Germline CDR1 KGHSH, CDR2 LQKENI. V was shortened by 3 bases and J by 9 bases, with 6 bases between the two germline ends. The CDR3 extends over 12 amino acids. CDR3 in DNA: TGTGCCAGCTCACCCGACCTTTCACCCCTCCACTTT. Residues: CASSPDLSPLHF. Full variable domain (missing parts from reference TRBV18 and TRBJ1-6): NAGVMQNPRHLVRRRGQEARLRCSPMKGHSHVYWYRQLPEEGLKFMVYLQKENIIDESGMPKERFSAEFPKEGPSILRIQQVVRGDSAAYFCASSPDLSPLHFGNGTRLTVT.

This clonotype was seen at least ten times. The rearrangement joins TRBV19 to TRBJ2-1, with TRBD2 as a possible D gene (5 bases). The CDR3 is made up of 15 amino acids. V gave up 3 bases and J gave up 0 bases, with 9 bases separating them. Germline CDR1 and CDR2: LNHDA and SQIVND (reference sequence). For the CDR3, the DNA is TGTGCCAGTAGTATGCTAGCACCCTCCTACAATGAGCAGTTCTTC. The encoded protein is CASSMLAPSYNEQFF.

This sequence joins TRBV11-2 and TRBJ1-6; D call uncertain. The CDR3 sequence is 14 residues long. Germline lookup yields CDR1 SGHAT and CDR2 FQNNGV. The V and J ends lost 4 bases and 8 bases respectively, with 12 bases between them. CDR3 sequence reads: CASSSRNWYSPLHF. CDR3 DNA: TGTGCCAGCAGCTCTCGTAATTGGTATTCACCCCTCCACTTT.

The V gene is TRBV4-1, the J gene TRBJ2-3, with TRBD1 matching over 8 bases. Germline V gives CDR1 MGHRA, CDR2 YSYEKL. The CDR3 sequence is 16 residues long. V lost 4 bases to trimming and J lost 2 bases; unmatched junction nucleotides: 8. The CDR3 region has the DNA TGCGCCAGCAGCCGGCGGGACAGGTTAAACACAGATACGCAGTATTTT. Its protein product is CASSRRDRLNTDTQYF.